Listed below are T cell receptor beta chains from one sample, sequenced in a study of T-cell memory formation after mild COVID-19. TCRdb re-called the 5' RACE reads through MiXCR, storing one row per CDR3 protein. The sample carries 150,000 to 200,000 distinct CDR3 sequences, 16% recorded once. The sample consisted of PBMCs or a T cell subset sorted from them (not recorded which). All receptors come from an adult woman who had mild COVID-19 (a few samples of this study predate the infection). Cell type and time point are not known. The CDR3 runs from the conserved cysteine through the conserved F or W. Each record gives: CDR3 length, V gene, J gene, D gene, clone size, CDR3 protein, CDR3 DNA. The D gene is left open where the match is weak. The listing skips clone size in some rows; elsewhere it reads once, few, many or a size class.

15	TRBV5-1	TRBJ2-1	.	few	CASSLSAQGPNEQFF	TGCGCCAGCAGCTTGTCGGCCCAGGGCCCCAATGAGCAGTTCTTC
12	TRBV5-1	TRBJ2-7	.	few	CASSWDSYEQYF	TGCGCCAGCAGCTGGGACTCCTACGAGCAGTACTTC
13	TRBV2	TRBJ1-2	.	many	CASSEDKHRGYTF	TGTGCCAGCAGTGAAGACAAACACCGTGGCTACACCTTC
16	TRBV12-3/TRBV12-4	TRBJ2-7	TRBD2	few	CASSLAGSGGAYEQYF	TGTGCCAGCAGTTTAGCCGGGAGCGGGGGGGCTTACGAGCAGTACTTC
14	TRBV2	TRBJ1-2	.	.	CASSAIRGARGYTF	TGTGCCAGCAGCGCTATACGGGGGGCGCGTGGCTACACCTTC
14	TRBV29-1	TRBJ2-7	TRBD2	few	CSVAYDGGAYEQYF	TGCAGCGTTGCTTACGATGGGGGGGCCTACGAGCAGTACTTC
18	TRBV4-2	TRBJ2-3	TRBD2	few	CASSQDGETSGRGSSQYF	TGTGCCAGCAGCCAAGATGGAGAGACTAGCGGAAGGGGGTCCTCGCAGTATTTT
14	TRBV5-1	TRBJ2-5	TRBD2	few	CASSLASSGETQYF	TGCGCCAGCAGCTTGGCATCTAGCGGAGAGACCCAGTACTTC
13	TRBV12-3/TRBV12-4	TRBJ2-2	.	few	CASSLFEVGELFF	TGTGCCAGCAGTTTATTCGAAGTCGGGGAGCTGTTTTTT
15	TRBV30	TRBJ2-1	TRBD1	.	CAWTRGQLSYNEQFF	TGTGCCTGGACCCGGGGACAGCTATCCTACAATGAGCAGTTCTTC
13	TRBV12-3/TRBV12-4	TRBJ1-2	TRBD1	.	CASSLGQGVGYTF	TGTGCCAGCAGTTTGGGACAGGGGGTTGGCTACACCTTC
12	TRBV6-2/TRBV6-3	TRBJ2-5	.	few	CASSASQETQYF	TGTGCCAGCAGTGCCAGCCAAGAGACCCAGTACTTC
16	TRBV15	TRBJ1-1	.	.	CATSRPDSYMNTEAFF	TGTGCCACCAGCAGACCGGACAGTTACATGAACACTGAAGCTTTCTTT
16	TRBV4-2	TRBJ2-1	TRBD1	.	CASSRPTRTGGNEQFF	TGTGCCAGCAGCCGACCGACCAGGACAGGGGGAAATGAGCAGTTCTTC
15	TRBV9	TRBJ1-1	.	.	CASSPRVFGNTEAFF	TGTGCCAGCAGCCCCCGGGTTTTTGGGAACACTGAAGCTTTCTTT
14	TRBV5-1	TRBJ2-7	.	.	CASSSGVPAYEQYF	TGCGCCAGCAGCTCAGGGGTGCCGGCCTACGAGCAGTACTTC
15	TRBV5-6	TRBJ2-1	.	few	CASSLGQGLGNEQFF	TGTGCCAGCAGCTTGGGGCAGGGGCTAGGGAATGAGCAGTTCTTC
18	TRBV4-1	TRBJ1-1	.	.	CASSQVWGIDTVNTEAFF	TGCGCCAGCAGCCAAGTTTGGGGAATCGACACAGTGAACACTGAAGCTTTCTTT
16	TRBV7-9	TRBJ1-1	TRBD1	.	CASSLAVQGVSTEAFF	TGTGCCAGCAGCTTAGCTGTACAGGGGGTATCGACTGAAGCTTTCTTT
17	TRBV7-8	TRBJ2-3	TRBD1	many	CASRSTGAVGLRNTQYF	TGTGCCAGCAGATCGACAGGGGCCGTTGGGTTGCGGAATACGCAGTATTTT
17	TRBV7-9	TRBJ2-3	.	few	CASSLGQPSGRTDTQYF	TGTGCCAGCAGCCTAGGACAGCCTAGCGGCCGCACAGATACGCAGTATTTT
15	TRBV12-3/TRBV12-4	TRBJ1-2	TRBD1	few	CASSPGQGGNYCYTF	TGTGCCAGCAGCCCGGGACAGGGAGGAAACTATTGCTACACCTTC
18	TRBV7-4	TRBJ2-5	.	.	CASSRGIGWQGGPETQYF	TGTGCCAGCAGCCGTGGGATTGGGTGGCAGGGAGGACCCGAGACCCAGTACTTC
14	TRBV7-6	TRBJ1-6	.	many	CATQLLDGNSPLHF	TGTGCCACCCAGCTACTCGACGGGAATTCACCCCTCCACTTT
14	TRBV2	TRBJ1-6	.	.	CASTAGTRASPLHF	TGTGCCAGCACCGCCGGGACCCGGGCTTCACCCCTCCACTTT
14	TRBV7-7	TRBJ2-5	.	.	CASSQGLLFQTQYF	TGTGCTAGCAGCCAGGGACTCCTTTTCCAGACCCAGTACTTC
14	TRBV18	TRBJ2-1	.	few	CASFPSAGGNEQFF	TGTGCCAGCTTTCCAAGTGCAGGGGGGAATGAGCAGTTCTTC
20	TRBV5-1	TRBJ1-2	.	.	CASSLVGDWGRTSYNYGYTF	TGCGCCAGCAGCTTGGTGGGGGACTGGGGACGTACTTCGTATAACTATGGCTACACCTTC
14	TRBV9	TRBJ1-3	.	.	CASSPDGAGNTIYF	TGTGCCAGCAGCCCGGATGGGGCCGGAAACACCATATATTTT
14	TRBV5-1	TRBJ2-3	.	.	CASSPRRGADTQYF	TGCGCCAGCAGCCCGCGCCGAGGCGCAGATACGCAGTATTTT
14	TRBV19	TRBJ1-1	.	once	CASSIGGAGTEAFF	TGTGCCAGTAGTATAGGGGGGGCAGGGACTGAAGCTTTCTTT
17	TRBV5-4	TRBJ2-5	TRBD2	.	CASSSVAGGPRSETQYF	TGTGCCAGCAGCTCCGTAGCGGGGGGGCCGCGTTCAGAGACCCAGTACTTC
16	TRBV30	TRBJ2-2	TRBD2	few	CASGVAGAPRTGELFF	TGTGCCTCTGGGGTAGCGGGAGCCCCGAGGACCGGGGAGCTGTTTTTT
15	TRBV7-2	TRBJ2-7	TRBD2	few	CASSPRLAGSHEQYF	TGTGCCAGCAGCCCGAGACTAGCGGGAAGCCACGAGCAGTACTTC